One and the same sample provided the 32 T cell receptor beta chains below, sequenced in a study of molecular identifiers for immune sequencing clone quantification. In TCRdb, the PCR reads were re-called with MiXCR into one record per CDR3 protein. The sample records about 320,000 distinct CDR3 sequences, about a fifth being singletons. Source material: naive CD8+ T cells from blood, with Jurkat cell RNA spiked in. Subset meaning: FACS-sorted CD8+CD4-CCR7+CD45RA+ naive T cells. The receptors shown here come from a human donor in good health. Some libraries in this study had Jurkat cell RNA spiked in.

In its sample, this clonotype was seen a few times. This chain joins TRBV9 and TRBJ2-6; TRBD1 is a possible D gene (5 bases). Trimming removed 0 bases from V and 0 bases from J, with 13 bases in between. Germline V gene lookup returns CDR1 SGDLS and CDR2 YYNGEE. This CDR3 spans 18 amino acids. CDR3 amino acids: CASSVARTSRSGANVLTF. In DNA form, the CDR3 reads TGTGCCAGCAGCGTAGCTCGGACATCCCGCTCTGGGGCCAACGTCCTGACTTTC.

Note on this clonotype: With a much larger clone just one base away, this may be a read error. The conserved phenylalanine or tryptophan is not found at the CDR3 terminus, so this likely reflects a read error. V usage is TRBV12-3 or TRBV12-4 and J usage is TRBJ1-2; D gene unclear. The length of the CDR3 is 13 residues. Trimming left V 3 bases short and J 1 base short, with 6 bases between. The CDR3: CASSFGNNYGYTL. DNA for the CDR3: TGTGCCAGCAGTTTTGGGAATAACTATGGCTACACCCTC.

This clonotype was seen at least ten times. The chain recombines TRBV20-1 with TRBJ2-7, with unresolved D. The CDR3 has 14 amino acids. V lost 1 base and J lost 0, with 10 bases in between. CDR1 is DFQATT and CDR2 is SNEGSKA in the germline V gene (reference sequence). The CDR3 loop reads CSARADGSSYEQYF. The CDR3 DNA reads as TGCAGTGCTAGAGCGGACGGTAGCTCCTACGAGCAGTACTTC.

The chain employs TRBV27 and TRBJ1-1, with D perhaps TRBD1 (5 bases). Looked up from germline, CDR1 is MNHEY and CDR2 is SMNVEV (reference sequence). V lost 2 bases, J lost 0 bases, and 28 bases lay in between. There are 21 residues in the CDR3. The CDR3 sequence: CASSLTGPTEGITKMNTEAFF. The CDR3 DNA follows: TGTGCCAGCAGTTTAACCGGGCCTACAGAGGGGATTACGAAGATGAACACTGAAGCTTTCTTT.

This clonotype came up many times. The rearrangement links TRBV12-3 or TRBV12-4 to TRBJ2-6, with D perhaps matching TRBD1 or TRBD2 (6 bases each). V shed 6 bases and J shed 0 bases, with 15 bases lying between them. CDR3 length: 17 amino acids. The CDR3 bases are TGTGCCAGCAGCTCGGGGGCCTCTAGCTCTGGGGCCAACGTCCTGACTTTC. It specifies CASSSGASSSGANVLTF.

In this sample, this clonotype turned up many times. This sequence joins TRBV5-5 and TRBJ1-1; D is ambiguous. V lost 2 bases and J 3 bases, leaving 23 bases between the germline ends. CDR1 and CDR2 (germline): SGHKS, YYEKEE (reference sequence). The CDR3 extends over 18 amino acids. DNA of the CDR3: TGTGCCAGCAGCTTACACCCCACTCTCCGCCTGGGCGACACTGAAGCTTTCTTT. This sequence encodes CASSLHPTLRLGDTEAFF.

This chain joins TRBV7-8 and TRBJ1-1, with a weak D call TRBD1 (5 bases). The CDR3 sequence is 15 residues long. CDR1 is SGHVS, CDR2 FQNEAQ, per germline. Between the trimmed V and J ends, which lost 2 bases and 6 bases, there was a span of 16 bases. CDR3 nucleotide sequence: TGTGCCAGCAGCTTAAGTAGTGGTTGGGGGTCTGAAGCTTTCTTT. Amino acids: CASSLSSGWGSEAFF. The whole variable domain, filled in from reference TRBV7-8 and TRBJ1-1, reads GAGVSQSPRYKVAKRGQDVALRCDPISGHVSLFWYQQALGQGPEFLTYFQNEAQLDKSGLPSDRFFAERPEGSVSTLKIQRTQQEDSAVYLCASSLSSGWGSEAFFGQGTRLTVV.

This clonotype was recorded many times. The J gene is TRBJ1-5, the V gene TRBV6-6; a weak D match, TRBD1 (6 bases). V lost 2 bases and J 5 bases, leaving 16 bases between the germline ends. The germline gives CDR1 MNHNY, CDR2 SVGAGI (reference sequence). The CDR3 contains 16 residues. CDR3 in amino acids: CASSYHQGLSDQPQHF. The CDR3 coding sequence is TGTGCCAGCAGTTACCATCAGGGGCTGAGTGATCAGCCCCAGCATTTT.

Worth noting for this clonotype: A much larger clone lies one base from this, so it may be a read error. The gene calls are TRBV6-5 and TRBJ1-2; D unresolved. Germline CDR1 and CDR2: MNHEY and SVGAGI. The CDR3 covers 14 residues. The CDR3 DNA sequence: TGTGGCAGCAGTCCGGTCAACGTTAACTATGGCTACACCTTC. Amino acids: CGSSPVNVNYGYTF.

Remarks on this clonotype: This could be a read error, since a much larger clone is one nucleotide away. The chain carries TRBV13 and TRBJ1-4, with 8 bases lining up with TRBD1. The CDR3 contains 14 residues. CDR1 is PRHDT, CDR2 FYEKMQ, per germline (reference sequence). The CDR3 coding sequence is TGTGCCAGCAGCCTGGGACAGGCGGGAAGAAAACTGGTTTTT. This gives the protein CASSLGQAGRKLVF.

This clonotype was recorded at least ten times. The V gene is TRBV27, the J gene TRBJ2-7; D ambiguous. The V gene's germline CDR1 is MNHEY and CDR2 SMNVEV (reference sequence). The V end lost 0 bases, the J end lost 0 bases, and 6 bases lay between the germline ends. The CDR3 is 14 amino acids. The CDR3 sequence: CASSLSHSSYEQYF. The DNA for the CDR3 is TGTGCCAGCAGTTTATCCCACAGCTCCTACGAGCAGTACTTC.

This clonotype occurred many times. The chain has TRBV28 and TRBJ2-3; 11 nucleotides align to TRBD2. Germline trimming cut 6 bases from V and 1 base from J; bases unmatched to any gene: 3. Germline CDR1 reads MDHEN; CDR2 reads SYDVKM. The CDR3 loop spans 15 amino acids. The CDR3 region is CASRLLAGGTDTQYF. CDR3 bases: TGTGCCAGCAGACTACTAGCGGGGGGCACAGATACGCAGTATTTT.

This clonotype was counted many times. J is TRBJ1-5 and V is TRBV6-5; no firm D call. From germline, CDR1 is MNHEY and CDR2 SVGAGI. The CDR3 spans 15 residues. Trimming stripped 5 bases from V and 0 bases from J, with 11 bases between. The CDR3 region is CASSPDGNSNQPQHF. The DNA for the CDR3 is TGTGCCAGCAGTCCGGACGGAAATAGCAATCAGCCCCAGCATTTT.

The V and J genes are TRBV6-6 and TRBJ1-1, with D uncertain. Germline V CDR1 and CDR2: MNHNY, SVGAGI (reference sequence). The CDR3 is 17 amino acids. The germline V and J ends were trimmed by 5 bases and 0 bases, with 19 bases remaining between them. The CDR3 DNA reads TGTGCCAGCAGTCCCTACGGACGAGGGATAATGAACACTGAAGCTTTCTTT. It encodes CASSPYGRGIMNTEAFF.

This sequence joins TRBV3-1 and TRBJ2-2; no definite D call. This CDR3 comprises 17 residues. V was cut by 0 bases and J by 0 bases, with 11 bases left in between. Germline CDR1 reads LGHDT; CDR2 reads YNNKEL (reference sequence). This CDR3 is CASSQDQPASNTGELFF. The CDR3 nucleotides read TGTGCCAGCAGCCAAGATCAACCGGCCTCGAACACCGGGGAGCTGTTTTTT.

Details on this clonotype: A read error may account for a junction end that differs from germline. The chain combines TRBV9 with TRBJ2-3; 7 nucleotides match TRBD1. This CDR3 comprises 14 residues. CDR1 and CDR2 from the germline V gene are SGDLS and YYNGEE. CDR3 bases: TGTGCCAGCAGCGTAGTAGGACGGACAGGTACGCAGTATTTT. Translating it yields CASSVVGRTGTQYF.

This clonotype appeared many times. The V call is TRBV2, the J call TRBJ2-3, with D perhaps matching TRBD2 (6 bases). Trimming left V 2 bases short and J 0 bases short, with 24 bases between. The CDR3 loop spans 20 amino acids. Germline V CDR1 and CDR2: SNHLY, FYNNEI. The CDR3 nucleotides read TGTGCCAGCAGTGAAAACATCGGGACTGCACCCGAATCTAGCACAGATACGCAGTATTTT. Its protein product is CASSENIGTAPESSTDTQYF.

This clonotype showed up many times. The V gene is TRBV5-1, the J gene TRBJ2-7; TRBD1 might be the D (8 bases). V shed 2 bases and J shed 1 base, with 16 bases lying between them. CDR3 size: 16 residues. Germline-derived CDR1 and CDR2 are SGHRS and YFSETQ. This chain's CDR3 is CASSFERGQASYEQYF. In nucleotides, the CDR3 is TGCGCCAGCAGCTTCGAGCGGGGACAGGCATCCTACGAGCAGTACTTC.

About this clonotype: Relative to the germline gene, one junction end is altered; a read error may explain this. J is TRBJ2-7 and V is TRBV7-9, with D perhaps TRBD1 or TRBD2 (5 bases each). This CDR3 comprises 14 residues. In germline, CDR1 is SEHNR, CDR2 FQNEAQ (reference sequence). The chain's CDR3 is CASGLSRGVDEQYF. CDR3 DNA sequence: TGTGCCAGCGGCTTATCTAGGGGAGTCGACGAGCAGTACTTC.

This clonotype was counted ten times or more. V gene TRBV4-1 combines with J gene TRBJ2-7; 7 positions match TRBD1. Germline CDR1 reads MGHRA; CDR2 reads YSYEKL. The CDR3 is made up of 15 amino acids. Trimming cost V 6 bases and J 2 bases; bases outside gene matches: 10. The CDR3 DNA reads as TGCGCCAGCAGTCCTGAAACAGGGGACCCCTACGAGCAGTACTTC. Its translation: CASSPETGDPYEQYF.

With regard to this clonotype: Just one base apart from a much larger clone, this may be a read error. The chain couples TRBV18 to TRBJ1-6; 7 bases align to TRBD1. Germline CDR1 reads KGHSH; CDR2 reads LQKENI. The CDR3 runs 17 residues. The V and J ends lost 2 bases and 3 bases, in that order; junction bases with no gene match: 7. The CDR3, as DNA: TGTGCCAGCTCACCAGGGGACAGCGTTGTCTATAATTCACCCCTCCACTTT. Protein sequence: CASSPGDSVVYNSPLHF.

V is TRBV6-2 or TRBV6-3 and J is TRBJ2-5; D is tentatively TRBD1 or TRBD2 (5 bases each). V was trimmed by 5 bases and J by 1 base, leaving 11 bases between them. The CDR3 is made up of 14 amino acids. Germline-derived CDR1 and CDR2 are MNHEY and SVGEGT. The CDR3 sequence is CASSISGSQETQYF. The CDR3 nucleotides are TGTGCCAGCAGTATATCAGGGAGCCAAGAGACCCAGTACTTC.

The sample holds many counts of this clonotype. The DNA for the CDR3 is TGTGCCAGCAGTTTGGACAGGGGGTTCTATGGCTACACCTTC. This translates into CASSLDRGFYGYTF. The chain employs TRBV28 and TRBJ1-2; TRBD1 agrees at 10 bases. The CDR3 totals 14 residues. Germline V lookup: CDR1 MDHEN, CDR2 SYDVKM. V was pared by 3 bases and J by 4 bases, with 2 bases of the junction left unmatched.

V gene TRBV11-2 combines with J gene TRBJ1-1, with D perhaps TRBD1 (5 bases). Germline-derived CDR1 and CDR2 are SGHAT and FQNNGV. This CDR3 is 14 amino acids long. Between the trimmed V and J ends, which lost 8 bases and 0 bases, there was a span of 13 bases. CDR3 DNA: TGTGCCAGCGGCAAAACAGGCATGAACACTGAAGCTTTCTTT. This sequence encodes CASGKTGMNTEAFF.

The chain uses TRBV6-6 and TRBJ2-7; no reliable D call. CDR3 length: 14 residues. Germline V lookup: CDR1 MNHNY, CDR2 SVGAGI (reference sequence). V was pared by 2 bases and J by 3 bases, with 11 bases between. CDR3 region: CASSYDPNSYEQYF. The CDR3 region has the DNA TGTGCCAGCAGTTACGACCCAAACAGCTACGAGCAGTACTTC.

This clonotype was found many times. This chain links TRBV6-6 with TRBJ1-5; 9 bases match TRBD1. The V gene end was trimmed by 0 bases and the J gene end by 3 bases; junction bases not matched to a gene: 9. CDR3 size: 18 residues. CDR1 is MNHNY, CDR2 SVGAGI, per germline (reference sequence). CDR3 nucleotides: TGTGCCAGCAGTTACTCTGGGAGACAGGGGGTCCCCAATCAGCCCCAGCATTTT. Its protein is CASSYSGRQGVPNQPQHF.

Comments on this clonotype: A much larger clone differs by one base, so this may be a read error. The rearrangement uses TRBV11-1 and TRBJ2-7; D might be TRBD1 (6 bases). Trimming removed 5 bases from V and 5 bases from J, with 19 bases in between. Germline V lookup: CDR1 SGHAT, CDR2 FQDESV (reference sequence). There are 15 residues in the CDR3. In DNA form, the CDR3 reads TGTGCCAGCAGCCCGAGCAGGGGTCCAGGGGACGAGCAGTACTTC. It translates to CASSPSRGPGDEQYF.

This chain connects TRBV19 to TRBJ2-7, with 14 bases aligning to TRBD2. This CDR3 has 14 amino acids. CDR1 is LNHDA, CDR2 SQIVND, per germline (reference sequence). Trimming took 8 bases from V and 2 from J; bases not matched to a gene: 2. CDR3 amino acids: CASGLAGGPYEQYF. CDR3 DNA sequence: TGTGCCAGTGGACTAGCGGGGGGCCCCTACGAGCAGTACTTC.

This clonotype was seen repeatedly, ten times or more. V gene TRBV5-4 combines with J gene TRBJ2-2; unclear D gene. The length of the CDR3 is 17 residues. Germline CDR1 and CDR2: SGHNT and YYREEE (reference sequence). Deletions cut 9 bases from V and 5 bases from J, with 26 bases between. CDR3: CATDRREAATPTGELFF. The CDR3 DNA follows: TGTGCCACCGACCGGCGCGAGGCGGCCACTCCAACCGGGGAGCTGTTTTTT.

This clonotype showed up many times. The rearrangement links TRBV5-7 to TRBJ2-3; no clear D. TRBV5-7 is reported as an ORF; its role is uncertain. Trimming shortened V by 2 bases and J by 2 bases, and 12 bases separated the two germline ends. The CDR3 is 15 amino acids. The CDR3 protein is CASSFVTYYTDTQYF. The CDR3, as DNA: TGTGCCAGCAGCTTTGTCACCTACTACACAGATACGCAGTATTTT.

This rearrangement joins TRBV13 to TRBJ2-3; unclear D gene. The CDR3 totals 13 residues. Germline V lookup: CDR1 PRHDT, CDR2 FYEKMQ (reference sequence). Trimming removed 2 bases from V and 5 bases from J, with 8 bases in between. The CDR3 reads CASSLTVIDTQYF. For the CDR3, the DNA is TGTGCCAGCAGCTTAACGGTTATAGATACGCAGTATTTT.

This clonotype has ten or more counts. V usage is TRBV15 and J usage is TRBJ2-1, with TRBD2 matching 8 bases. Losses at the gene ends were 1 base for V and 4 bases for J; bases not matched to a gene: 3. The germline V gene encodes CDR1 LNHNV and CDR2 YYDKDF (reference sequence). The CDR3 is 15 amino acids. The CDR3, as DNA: TGTGCCACCAGCAGAGGGAGCGGGAGTTACAATGAGCAGTTCTTC. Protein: CATSRGSGSYNEQFF.